The rows below give T cell receptor beta chains drawn from one sample of a study of cytomegalovirus exposure and HLA in healthy donors. Sequenced by immunoSEQ multiplex PCR; TCRdb stores in-frame clones only, minus some. This sample has over 150,000 clones; around 82% occur once, and the top ten carry less than 15%. Sequenced sample: PBMCs. The source of these receptors is a woman aged 45-59 years in good health and CMV-seropositive. Both conserved end residues are part of each CDR3.

v_gene	j_gene	CDR3aa
TRBV6-5	TRBJ1-1	CASSLKQGTEAFF
TRBV5-1	TRBJ1-3	CASSLVGDSGNTIYF
TRBV29-1	NA	CSVLTRDLPYEQYF
TRBV5-1	TRBJ1-2	CASSLNQGQRDGYTF
TRBV11-2	TRBJ2-1	CASSLDRLPGQVYNEQFF
TRBV5-1	TRBJ2-7	CASSLVSGNYYEQYF
TRBV4-2	TRBJ1-2	CASSQEVGQGRYYGYTF
TRBV11-2	TRBJ2-1	CASRNEGGSYNEQFF
TRBV6-5	TRBJ2-2	CASSTRDRYTGELFF
TRBV7-2	TRBJ2-5	CASSFSAPGETQYF
TRBV7-8	TRBJ2-2	CASSLGASGASGELFF
TRBV21-1	TRBJ2-1	CASSLWGSDRVDNEQFF
TRBV4-2	TRBJ2-3	CASSREPTQTLAGETDTQYF
TRBV5-1	TRBJ2-7	CASSFRGGYEQYF
TRBV9	TRBJ1-2	CASSPNGGDGYGYTF
TRBV2	NA	CASRSSGTRGEQYF
TRBV11-1	TRBJ2-1	CASSISWAYNEQFF
TRBV19	TRBJ2-3	CASSIRTSGGAGDTQYF
TRBV2	TRBJ2-3	CASKRLVLGTDTQYF